These T cell receptor beta chains were read from a single sample in a study of T cell changes during pregnancy in multiple sclerosis. Here immunoSEQ multiplex PCR was the method, and the copy in TCRdb shows in-frame clones only, minus some. The sample contains about 43,000 clones, approximately 91% of which appear only once. Sequencing input: PBMCs (not recorded whether the cells were cultured). Receptors originate from a female donor with multiple sclerosis, enrolled in a pregnancy study. Each CDR3 is given with its conserved first and last residue. Fields, in order: J gene, D gene, clone size, V gene, CDR3 protein, CDR3 DNA. D genes are given only for firm matches. Expanded clones are given a class, and other clones once, few, many or no size at all.

j_gene: TRBJ2-3
d_gene: .
abundance: few
v_gene: TRBV7-2
CDR3aa: CASRSNNFLTDTQYF
CDR3nt: TGTGCCAGCAGGTCAAACAACTTCCTCACAGATACGCAGTATTTT

j_gene: TRBJ2-5
d_gene: .
abundance: .
v_gene: TRBV27
CDR3aa: CASSFQGTQETQYF
CDR3nt: TGTGCCAGCAGTTTCCAAGGAACCCAAGAGACCCAGTACTTC

j_gene: TRBJ2-1
d_gene: .
abundance: .
v_gene: TRBV18
CDR3aa: CASSPDWDPYNEQFF
CDR3nt: TGTGCCAGCTCCCCCGACTGGGACCCCTACAATGAGCAGTTCTTC

j_gene: TRBJ1-2
d_gene: TRBD1
abundance: once
v_gene: TRBV28
CDR3aa: CASSSGQGDYGYTF
CDR3nt: TGTGCCAGCAGCTCAGGACAGGGGGACTATGGCTACACCTTC

j_gene: TRBJ1-1
d_gene: .
abundance: .
v_gene: TRBV28
CDR3aa: CASSLIIQGGARTEAFF
CDR3nt: TGTGCCAGCAGTTTAATAATCCAGGGAGGGGCTAGGACTGAAGCTTTCTTT

j_gene: TRBJ2-1
d_gene: .
abundance: .
v_gene: TRBV20-1
CDR3aa: CSAGASGEFF
CDR3nt: TGCAGTGCTGGGGCCTCGGGAGAGTTCTTC

j_gene: TRBJ1-2
d_gene: .
abundance: .
v_gene: TRBV19
CDR3aa: CASSIRGRSIYGYTF
CDR3nt: TGTGCCAGTAGTATCAGGGGAAGGTCTATCTATGGCTACACCTTC

j_gene: TRBJ2-1
d_gene: .
abundance: .
v_gene: TRBV29-1
CDR3aa: CSALLDSVEFF
CDR3nt: TGCAGCGCCTTACTAGACTCCGTCGAGTTCTTC

j_gene: TRBJ1-2
d_gene: .
abundance: .
v_gene: TRBV2
CDR3aa: CASSEFGGPSAGTF
CDR3nt: TGTGCCAGCAGTGAATTCGGGGGACCCTCTGCAGGCACCTTC

j_gene: TRBJ2-7
d_gene: TRBD2
abundance: .
v_gene: TRBV7-9
CDR3aa: CASNPLAGGWPYEQYF
CDR3nt: TGTGCCAGCAATCCTCTAGCGGGAGGGTGGCCCTACGAGCAGTACTTC

j_gene: TRBJ2-7
d_gene: TRBD1
abundance: .
v_gene: TRBV10-3
CDR3aa: CATLRGQGDREQYF
CDR3nt: TGTGCCACCTTGCGGGGACAGGGGGATCGAGAGCAGTACTTC

j_gene: TRBJ2-5
d_gene: TRBD1
abundance: .
v_gene: TRBV27
CDR3aa: CASSSWTGRDQETQYF
CDR3nt: TGTGCCAGCAGTTCTTGGACAGGGAGAGACCAAGAGACCCAGTACTTC

j_gene: TRBJ1-3
d_gene: .
abundance: .
v_gene: TRBV11-2
CDR3aa: CASSLDRGASGNTIYF
CDR3nt: TGTGCCAGCAGCTTAGATCGAGGTGCGTCTGGAAACACCATATATTTT

j_gene: TRBJ1-4
d_gene: TRBD1
abundance: .
v_gene: TRBV11-2
CDR3aa: CASSSRQGLTNEKLFF
CDR3nt: TGTGCCAGCAGCTCGAGACAGGGCCTAACTAATGAAAAACTGTTTTTT

j_gene: TRBJ2-4
d_gene: .
abundance: .
v_gene: TRBV4-1
CDR3aa: CASSPRAELAKNIQYF
CDR3nt: TGCGCCAGCAGCCCACGGGCCGAATTAGCCAAAAACATTCAGTACTTC

j_gene: TRBJ2-1
d_gene: .
abundance: .
v_gene: TRBV19
CDR3aa: CASSILSEQFF
CDR3nt: TGTGCCAGTAGTATTCTGAGTGAGCAGTTCTTC

j_gene: TRBJ1-1
d_gene: .
abundance: .
v_gene: TRBV6-5
CDR3aa: CASSYLHTGNTEAFF
CDR3nt: TGTGCCAGCAGTTACCTACATACAGGGAACACTGAAGCTTTCTTT

j_gene: TRBJ2-7
d_gene: TRBD1
abundance: .
v_gene: TRBV23-1
CDR3aa: CASNITPRDRGSCEQYF
CDR3nt: TGCGCCAGCAACATAACGCCCCGGGACAGGGGGTCGTGCGAGCAGTACTTC

j_gene: TRBJ2-3
d_gene: TRBD2
abundance: .
v_gene: TRBV4-3
CDR3aa: CASSRSGSGADTQYF
CDR3nt: TGCGCCAGCAGCCGTAGCGGGAGTGGCGCAGATACGCAGTATTTT

j_gene: TRBJ2-7
d_gene: .
abundance: few
v_gene: TRBV5-1
CDR3aa: CASSKDYEQYF
CDR3nt: TGCGCCAGCAGCAAGGACTACGAGCAGTACTTC

j_gene: TRBJ2-1
d_gene: .
abundance: once
v_gene: TRBV11-2
CDR3aa: CASSFRTRGNEQFF
CDR3nt: TGTGCCAGCAGCTTTCGGACCCGGGGCAATGAGCAGTTCTTC

j_gene: TRBJ1-5
d_gene: .
abundance: .
v_gene: TRBV27
CDR3aa: CASSLSLDQPQHF
CDR3nt: TGTGCCAGCAGTTTATCCTTAGATCAGCCCCAGCATTTT

j_gene: TRBJ2-5
d_gene: TRBD2
abundance: few
v_gene: TRBV2
CDR3aa: CASSATSGRGETQYF
CDR3nt: TGTGCCAGCAGTGCCACTAGCGGGAGGGGGGAGACCCAGTACTTC

j_gene: TRBJ1-4
d_gene: .
abundance: .
v_gene: TRBV30
CDR3aa: CAWNLRGRPNEKLFF
CDR3nt: TGTGCCTGGAATCTTAGGGGCAGACCTAATGAAAAACTGTTTTTT

j_gene: TRBJ2-5
d_gene: TRBD1
abundance: .
v_gene: TRBV30
CDR3aa: CAWRRTGRIETQYF
CDR3nt: TGTGCCTGGAGAAGGACAGGAAGGATAGAGACCCAGTACTTC

j_gene: TRBJ1-1
d_gene: .
abundance: .
v_gene: TRBV19
CDR3aa: CASSRRARTEAFF
CDR3nt: TGTGCCAGTAGTAGAAGAGCTCGCACTGAAGCTTTCTTT

j_gene: TRBJ1-1
d_gene: .
abundance: few
v_gene: TRBV18
CDR3aa: CASSERDGDTEAFF
CDR3nt: TGTGCCAGCTCTGAGCGGGACGGGGACACTGAAGCTTTCTTT

j_gene: TRBJ1-1
d_gene: TRBD1
abundance: once
v_gene: TRBV2
CDR3aa: CASTLDRDNTEAFF
CDR3nt: TGTGCCAGCACCCTGGACAGGGACAACACTGAAGCTTTCTTT

j_gene: TRBJ2-2
d_gene: .
abundance: .
v_gene: TRBV6-1
CDR3aa: CASGDWTGELFF
CDR3nt: TGTGCCAGCGGGGACTGGACCGGGGAGCTGTTTTTT

j_gene: TRBJ1-5
d_gene: .
abundance: few
v_gene: TRBV27
CDR3aa: CASSVQGGNQPQHF
CDR3nt: TGTGCCAGCAGTGTACAGGGTGGCAATCAGCCCCAGCATTTT

j_gene: TRBJ1-5
d_gene: .
abundance: .
v_gene: TRBV6-5
CDR3aa: CASRAQGSGQPQHF
CDR3nt: TGTGCCAGCAGGGCACAGGGTTCGGGCCAGCCCCAGCATTTT

j_gene: TRBJ2-1
d_gene: .
abundance: .
v_gene: TRBV5-6
CDR3aa: CASSSGDGGYNEQFF
CDR3nt: TGTGCCAGCAGCTCGGGGGATGGGGGCTACAATGAGCAGTTCTTC

j_gene: TRBJ2-7
d_gene: .
abundance: .
v_gene: TRBV6-1
CDR3aa: CASRRDGTYEQYF
CDR3nt: TGTGCCAGCAGGAGGGATGGAACCTACGAGCAGTACTTC

j_gene: TRBJ2-1
d_gene: TRBD1
abundance: .
v_gene: TRBV28
CDR3aa: CASSINRGQRNEQFF
CDR3nt: TGTGCCAGCAGTATAAACAGGGGTCAGCGGAATGAGCAGTTCTTC